The 11 T cell receptor beta chains given below trace back to one sample, sequenced in a study of T cell changes during pregnancy in multiple sclerosis. TCRdb's copy holds only in-frame clones and misses some; the assay was immunoSEQ multiplex PCR. The table shows tens of thousands of clones, with 85% to 95% occurring only once. Sequenced material: CD4+ T cells from peripheral blood mononuclear cells, taken in the third trimester of pregnancy. These receptors all stem from a female donor with multiple sclerosis, enrolled in a pregnancy study.

The V call is TRBV9, the J call TRBJ1-5; D perhaps matches TRBD1 (5 bases). Germline loops: CDR1 SGDLS, CDR2 YYNGEE. This CDR3 spans 15 amino acids. V was shortened by 0 bases and J by 4 bases, with 11 bases between the two germline ends. In DNA form, the CDR3 reads TGTGCCAGCAGCGTAGGGATTCGGGGGAATCAGCCCCAGCATTTT. It yields the protein CASSVGIRGNQPQHF. The full variable domain, with the rest looked up from reference TRBV9 and TRBJ1-5, is DSGVTQTPKHLITATGQRVTLRCSPRSGDLSVYWYQQSLDQGLQFLIQYYNGEERAKGNILERFSAQQFPDLHSELNLSSLELGDSALYFCASSVGIRGNQPQHFGDGTRLSIL.

A single count supports this clone. J is TRBJ1-2 and V is TRBV6-1, with TRBD1 as a possible D gene (5 bases). Germline V gene data show CDR1 as MNHNS and CDR2 as SASEGT. The V end was cut by 2 bases, the J end by 4 bases, with 17 bases between. CDR3 length: 16 amino acids. In DNA form, the CDR3 reads TGTGCCAGCAGTGAACACAGTTCGGGGGTCCCCTATGGCTACACCTTC. This gives the protein CASSEHSSGVPYGYTF.

V is TRBV5-5 and J is TRBJ2-3; D not certain. V dropped 2 bases and J dropped 4 bases, with 8 bases sitting between them. Germline loops: CDR1 SGHKS, CDR2 YYEKEE (reference sequence). The CDR3 has 13 amino acids. This CDR3 reads CASSFFLADTQYF. The CDR3 coding sequence is TGTGCCAGCAGCTTCTTCCTTGCAGATACGCAGTATTTT.

This chain links TRBV9 with TRBJ1-3; D is undetermined. Trimming took 4 bases from V and 5 from J, leaving 10 bases between them. The CDR3 is 13 amino acids. CDR1 is SGDLS and CDR2 is YYNGEE in the germline V gene. CDR3 amino acids: CASSPLPRNTIYF. The CDR3 DNA is TGTGCCAGCAGCCCACTCCCCCGAAACACCATATATTTT.

The J gene is TRBJ1-4, the V gene TRBV5-4; 9 positions match TRBD1. This CDR3 is 15 amino acids long. Unmatched junction bases numbered 8, after V lost 4 bases and J lost 7 bases. The germline V gene encodes CDR1 SGHNT and CDR2 YYREEE (reference sequence). This CDR3 is CASSGTGRGGEKLFF. CDR3 in DNA: TGTGCCAGCAGCGGGACAGGGAGAGGGGGTGAAAAACTGTTTTTT.

For the CDR3, the DNA is TGTGCCAGCAGCCTCACGGGACAGGGGACCGGGGAGCTGTTTTTT. This gives the protein CASSLTGQGTGELFF. V and J are TRBV7-3 and TRBJ2-2, with 10 bases identical to TRBD1. J lost 5 bases, V lost 5 bases, and 5 bases had no gene match. The CDR3 length is 15 residues. CDR1 is SGHTA and CDR2 is FQGTGA in the germline V gene.

This clone was seen only a few times. The rearrangement joins TRBV14 to TRBJ1-2; no reliable D call. Looked up from germline, CDR1 is SGHDN and CDR2 is FVKESK. This CDR3 is built from 15 residues. V shed 1 base and J shed 6 bases, with 15 bases lying between them. The CDR3 sequence: CASSQVPMVSHGYTF. CDR3 coding DNA: TGTGCCAGCAGCCAAGTTCCTATGGTGTCTCATGGCTACACCTTC. Supplemented by reference TRBV14 and TRBJ1-2, the full variable domain reads EAGVTQFPSHSVIEKGQTVTLRCDPISGHDNLYWYRRVMGKEIKFLLHFVKESKQDESGMPNNRFLAERTGGTYSTLKVQPAELEDSGVYFCASSQVPMVSHGYTFGSGTRLTVV.

The V and J genes are TRBV15 and TRBJ1-1; D unresolved. The germline V gene has CDR1 LNHNV and CDR2 YYDKDF (reference sequence). This CDR3 is built from 14 residues. V was trimmed by 3 bases and J by 1 base, leaving 9 bases between them. CDR3 sequence reads: CATSRMAGNTEAFF. The CDR3 bases are TGTGCCACCAGCAGGATGGCTGGGAACACTGAAGCTTTCTTT. The full variable domain, completed using reference TRBV15 and TRBJ1-1, is DAMVIQNPRYQVTQFGKPVTLSCSQTLNHNVMYWYQQKSSQAPKLLFHYYDKDFNNEADTPDNFQSRRPNTSFCFLDIRSPGLGDTAMYLCATSRMAGNTEAFFGQGTRLTVV.

V gene TRBV5-6 combines with J gene TRBJ1-1; 7 nucleotides line up with TRBD1. The germline CDR1 and CDR2 sequences are SGHDT and YYEEEE. The V gene end was trimmed by 4 bases and the J gene end by 6 bases; junction bases not matched to a gene: 6. The CDR3 loop spans 13 amino acids. CDR3: CASSLTGSPEAFF. The CDR3 DNA sequence: TGTGCCAGCAGCCTGACAGGGAGTCCTGAAGCTTTCTTT.

The V gene is TRBV7-3, the J gene TRBJ1-2; 7 bases map to TRBD1. V trimming: 5 bases; J trimming: 8 bases; junction bases outside the gene matches: 11. Germline CDR1 and CDR2: SGHTA and FQGTGA. The CDR3 extends over 14 amino acids. The CDR3 here is CASSLNRGVRGYTF. The CDR3 region has the DNA TGTGCCAGCAGCCTAAACAGGGGTGTTCGAGGCTACACCTTC. The variable domain in full, with the rest retrieved from reference TRBV7-3 and TRBJ1-2, is GAGVSQTPSNKVTEKGKYVELRCDPISGHTALYWYRQSLGQGPEFLIYFQGTGAADDSGLPNDRFFAVRPEGSVSTLKIQRTERGDSAVYLCASSLNRGVRGYTFGSGTRLTVV.

The gene calls are TRBV9 and TRBJ2-3, with 8 positions matching TRBD1. V lost 4 bases and J lost 4; bases outside the gene matches: 8. CDR3 length: 15 amino acids. Germline CDR1 reads SGDLS; CDR2 reads YYNGEE. The DNA for the CDR3 is TGTGCCAGCAGCTCCCGGACAGGGAGTTCAGATACGCAGTATTTT. This gives the protein CASSSRTGSSDTQYF.